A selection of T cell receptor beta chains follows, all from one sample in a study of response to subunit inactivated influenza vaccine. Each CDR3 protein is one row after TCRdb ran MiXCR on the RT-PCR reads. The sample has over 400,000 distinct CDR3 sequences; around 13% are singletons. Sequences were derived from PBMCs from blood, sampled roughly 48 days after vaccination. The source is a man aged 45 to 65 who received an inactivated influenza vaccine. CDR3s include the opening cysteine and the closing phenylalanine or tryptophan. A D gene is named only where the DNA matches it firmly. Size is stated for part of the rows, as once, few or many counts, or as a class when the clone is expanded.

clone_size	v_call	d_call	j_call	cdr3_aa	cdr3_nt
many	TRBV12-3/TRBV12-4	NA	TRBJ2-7	CASSLGGGGEQYF	TGTGCCAGCAGTTTAGGGGGTGGTGGGGAGCAGTACTTC
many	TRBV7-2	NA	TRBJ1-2	CASSPSQAGSGGYTF	TGTGCCAGCAGCCCCTCACAAGCAGGGAGCGGTGGCTACACCTTC
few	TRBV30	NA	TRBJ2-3	CAWSRRGDTQYF	TGTGCCTGGAGTCGTCGAGGAGATACGCAGTATTTT
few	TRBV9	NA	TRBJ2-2	CASSVVATGELFF	TGTGCCAGCAGCGTAGTGGCTACCGGGGAGCTGTTTTTT
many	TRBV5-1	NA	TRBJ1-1	CASRQAYRRTEAFF	TGCGCCAGCAGACAAGCCTATCGTAGAACTGAAGCTTTCTTT
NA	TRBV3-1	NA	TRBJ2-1	CASSQGQEYNEQFF	TGTGCCAGCAGCCAAGGACAGGAGTACAATGAGCAGTTCTTC
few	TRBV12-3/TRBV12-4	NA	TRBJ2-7	CASSFIAGQPSYEQYF	TGTGCCAGCAGTTTTATCGCCGGACAGCCCTCCTACGAGCAGTACTTC
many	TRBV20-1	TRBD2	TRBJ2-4	CSAGISGGPFKNIQYF	TGCAGTGCTGGGATTAGCGGGGGGCCGTTCAAAAACATTCAGTACTTC
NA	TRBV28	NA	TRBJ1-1	CAVRSGTEAFF	TGTGCCGTGCGGAGTGGCACTGAAGCTTTCTTT
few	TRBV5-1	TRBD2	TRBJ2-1	CASSDGWRGTYSYNEQFF	TGCGCCAGCAGCGACGGGTGGCGGGGGACGTACTCCTACAATGAGCAGTTCTTC
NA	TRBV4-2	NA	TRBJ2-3	CASSPTGATGLASSTDTQYF	TGTGCCAGCAGCCCTACAGGAGCGACCGGGCTAGCCTCTAGCACAGATACGCAGTATTTT
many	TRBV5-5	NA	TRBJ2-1	CASMGVGSYNEQFF	TGTGCCAGCATGGGGGTCGGCTCCTACAATGAGCAGTTCTTC
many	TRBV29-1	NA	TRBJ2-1	CSVDYRRINNEQFF	TGCAGCGTTGACTACCGACGGATTAACAATGAGCAGTTCTTC
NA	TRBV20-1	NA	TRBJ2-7	CSALREGFSYEQYF	TGCAGTGCCCTCCGAGAGGGCTTCTCCTACGAGCAGTACTTC
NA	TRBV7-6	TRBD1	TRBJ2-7	CASSALQGTGAYEQYF	TGTGCCAGCAGCGCACTACAGGGGACCGGAGCCTACGAGCAGTACTTC
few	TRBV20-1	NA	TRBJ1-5	CSARVDRRDNQPQHF	TGCAGTGCTAGAGTGGACAGAAGGGACAATCAGCCCCAGCATTTT
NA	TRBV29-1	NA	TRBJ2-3	CSVESDYTDTQYF	TGCAGCGTTGAGTCCGACTACACAGATACGCAGTATTTT
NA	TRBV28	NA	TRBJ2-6	CASSEWGIGPDSGANVLTF	TGTGCCAGCAGCGAATGGGGAATCGGACCAGACTCTGGGGCCAACGTCCTGACTTTC
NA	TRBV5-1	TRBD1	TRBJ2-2	CASSRIRGQGANTGELFF	TGCGCCAGCAGCCGCATAAGGGGGCAGGGCGCGAACACCGGGGAGCTGTTTTTT
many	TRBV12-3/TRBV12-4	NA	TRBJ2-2	CASSRNTGELFF	TGTGCCAGCAGCAGAAACACCGGGGAGCTGTTTTTT
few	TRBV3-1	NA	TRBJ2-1	CASSQDGDSRVNEQFF	TGTGCCAGCAGCCAAGACGGGGATAGTAGGGTCAATGAGCAGTTCTTC
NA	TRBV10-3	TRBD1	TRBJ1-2	CAIKGQGERVAYGYTF	TGTGCCATAAAAGGACAGGGGGAGAGGGTCGCCTATGGCTACACCTTC
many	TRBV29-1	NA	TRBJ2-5	CSVRRDTGQETQYF	TGCAGCGTCCGCAGGGACACCGGGCAAGAGACCCAGTACTTC
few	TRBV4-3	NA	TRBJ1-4	CASSQVYPLGFATNEKLFF	TGCGCCAGCAGCCAAGTCTATCCTCTGGGGTTCGCTACTAATGAAAAACTGTTTTTT
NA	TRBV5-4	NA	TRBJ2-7	CASNLDRSHYEQYF	TGTGCCAGCAACTTGGATCGGTCTCACTACGAGCAGTACTTC
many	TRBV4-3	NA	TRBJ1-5	CASSQEVDRYSNQPQHF	TGCGCCAGCAGCCAAGAAGTTGACAGATATAGCAATCAGCCCCAGCATTTT
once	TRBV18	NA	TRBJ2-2	CASSQTRSGTGELFF	TGTGCCAGCTCACAGACTAGAAGCGGCACCGGGGAGCTGTTTTTT
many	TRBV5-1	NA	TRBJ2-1	CASSMDSAYNEQFF	TGCGCCAGCAGCATGGACAGCGCCTACAATGAGCAGTTCTTC